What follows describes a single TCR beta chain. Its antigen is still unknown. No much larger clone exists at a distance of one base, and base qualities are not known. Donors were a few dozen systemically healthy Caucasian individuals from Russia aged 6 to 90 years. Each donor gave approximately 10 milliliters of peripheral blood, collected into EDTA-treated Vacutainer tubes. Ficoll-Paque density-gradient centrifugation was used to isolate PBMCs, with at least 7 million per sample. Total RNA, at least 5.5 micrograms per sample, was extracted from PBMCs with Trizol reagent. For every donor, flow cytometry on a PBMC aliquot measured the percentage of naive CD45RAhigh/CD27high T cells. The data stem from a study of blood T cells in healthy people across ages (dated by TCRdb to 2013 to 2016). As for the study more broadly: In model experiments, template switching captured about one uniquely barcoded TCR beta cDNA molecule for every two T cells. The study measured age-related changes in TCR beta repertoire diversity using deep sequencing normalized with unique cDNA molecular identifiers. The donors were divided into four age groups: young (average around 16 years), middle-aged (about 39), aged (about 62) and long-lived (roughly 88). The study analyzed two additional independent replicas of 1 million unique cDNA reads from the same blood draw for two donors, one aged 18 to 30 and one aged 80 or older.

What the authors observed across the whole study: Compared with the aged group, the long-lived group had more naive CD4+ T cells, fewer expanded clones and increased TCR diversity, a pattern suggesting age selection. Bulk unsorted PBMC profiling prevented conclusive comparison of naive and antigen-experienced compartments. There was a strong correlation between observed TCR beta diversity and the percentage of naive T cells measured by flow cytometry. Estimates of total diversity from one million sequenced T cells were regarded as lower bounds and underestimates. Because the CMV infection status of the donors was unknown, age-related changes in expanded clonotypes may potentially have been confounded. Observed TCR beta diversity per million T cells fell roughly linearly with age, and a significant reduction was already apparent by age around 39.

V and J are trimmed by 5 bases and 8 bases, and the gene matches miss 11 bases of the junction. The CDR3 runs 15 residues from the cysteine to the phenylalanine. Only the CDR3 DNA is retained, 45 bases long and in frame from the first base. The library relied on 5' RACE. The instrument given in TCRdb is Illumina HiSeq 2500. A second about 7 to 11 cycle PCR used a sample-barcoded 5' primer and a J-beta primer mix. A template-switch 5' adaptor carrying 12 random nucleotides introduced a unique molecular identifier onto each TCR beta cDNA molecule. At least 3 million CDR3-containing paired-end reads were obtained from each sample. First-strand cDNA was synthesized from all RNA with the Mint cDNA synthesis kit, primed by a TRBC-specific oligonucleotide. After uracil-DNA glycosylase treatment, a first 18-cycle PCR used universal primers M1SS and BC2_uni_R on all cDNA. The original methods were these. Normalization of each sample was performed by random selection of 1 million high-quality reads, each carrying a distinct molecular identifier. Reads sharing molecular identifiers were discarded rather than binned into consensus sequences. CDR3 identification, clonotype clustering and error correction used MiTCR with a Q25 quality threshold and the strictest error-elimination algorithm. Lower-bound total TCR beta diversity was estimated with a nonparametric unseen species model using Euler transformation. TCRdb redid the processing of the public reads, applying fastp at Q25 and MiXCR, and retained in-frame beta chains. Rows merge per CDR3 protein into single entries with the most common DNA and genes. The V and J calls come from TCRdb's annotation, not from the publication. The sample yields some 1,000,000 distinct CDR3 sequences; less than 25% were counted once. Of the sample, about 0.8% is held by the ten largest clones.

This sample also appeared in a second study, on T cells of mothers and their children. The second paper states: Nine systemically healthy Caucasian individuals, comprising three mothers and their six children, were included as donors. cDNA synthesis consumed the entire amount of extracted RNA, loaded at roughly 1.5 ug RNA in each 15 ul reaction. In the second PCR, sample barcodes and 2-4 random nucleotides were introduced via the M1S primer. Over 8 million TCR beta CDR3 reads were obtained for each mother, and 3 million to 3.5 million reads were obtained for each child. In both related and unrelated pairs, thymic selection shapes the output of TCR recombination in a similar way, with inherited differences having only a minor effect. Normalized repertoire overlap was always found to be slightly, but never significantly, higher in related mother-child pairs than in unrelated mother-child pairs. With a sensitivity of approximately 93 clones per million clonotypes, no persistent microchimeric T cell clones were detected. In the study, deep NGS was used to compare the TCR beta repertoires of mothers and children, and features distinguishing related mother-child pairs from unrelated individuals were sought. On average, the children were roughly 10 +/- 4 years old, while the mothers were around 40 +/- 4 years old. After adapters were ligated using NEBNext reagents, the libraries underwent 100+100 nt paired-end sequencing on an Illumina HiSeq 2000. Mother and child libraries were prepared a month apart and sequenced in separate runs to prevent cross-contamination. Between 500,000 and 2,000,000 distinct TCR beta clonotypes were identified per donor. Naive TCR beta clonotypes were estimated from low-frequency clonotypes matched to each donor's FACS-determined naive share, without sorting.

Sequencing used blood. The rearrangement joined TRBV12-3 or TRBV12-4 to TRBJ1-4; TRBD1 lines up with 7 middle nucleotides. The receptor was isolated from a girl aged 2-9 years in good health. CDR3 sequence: CASSQYRDRQEKLFF. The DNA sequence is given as TGTGCCAGCAGTCAATACAGGGACAGACAAGAAAAACTGTTTTTT.